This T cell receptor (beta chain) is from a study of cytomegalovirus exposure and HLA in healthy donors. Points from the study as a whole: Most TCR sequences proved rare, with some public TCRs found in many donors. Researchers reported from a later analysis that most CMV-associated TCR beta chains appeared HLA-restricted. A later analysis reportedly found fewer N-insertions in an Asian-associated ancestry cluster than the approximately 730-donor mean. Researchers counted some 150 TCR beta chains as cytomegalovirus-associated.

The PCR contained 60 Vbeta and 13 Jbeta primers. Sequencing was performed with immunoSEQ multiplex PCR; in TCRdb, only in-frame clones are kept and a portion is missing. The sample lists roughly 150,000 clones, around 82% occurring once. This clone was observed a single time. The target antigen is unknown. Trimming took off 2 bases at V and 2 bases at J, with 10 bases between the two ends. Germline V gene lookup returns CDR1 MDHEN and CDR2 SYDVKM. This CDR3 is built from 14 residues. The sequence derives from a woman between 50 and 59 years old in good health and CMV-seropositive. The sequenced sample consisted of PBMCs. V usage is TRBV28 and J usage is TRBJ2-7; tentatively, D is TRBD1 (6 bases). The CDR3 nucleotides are TGTGCCAGCAGTTTAGGGGGCAGCACCTACGAGCAGTACTTC. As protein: CASSLGGSTYEQYF.